This paragraph reports one T cell receptor beta chain. Some 30,000 T cell genomes (around 0.2 ug DNA) went into each sorted-subset replicate. Authors' analysis steps: Owing to the provision of junction-only sequences devoid of quality scores by immunoSEQ, filtering differed. Clones were read by immunoSEQ multiplex PCR, and TCRdb kept only the in-frame ones, dropping some. V, J and clone size are those of that table, while D and trimming were read from the DNA. The data show 90,000 to 120,000 clones, with about 70% seen just once and around 25% held by the top ten. This record belongs to a study of shared clonotypes between healthy human individuals. About the research overall: For every donor, three CD4 naive, three CD4 memory, two CD8 naive and one CD8 memory plates were used.

Each of the donors was a healthy adult who was HIV-negative and had not had a recent acute infection or vaccination. Germline V gene lookup returns CDR1 SNHLY and CDR2 FYNNEI. CDR3 length: 14 residues. V was trimmed by 4 bases and J by 6 bases, leaving 15 bases between them. Sequenced sample: memory CD8+ T cells sorted from blood. As for subset: CD45RO+ cells pooled with CCR7-negative TemRA cells. The source of this sequence is a woman aged 25 to 39 in good health. The chain is built from TRBV2 and TRBJ1-2; D is perhaps TRBD1 (5 bases). The CDR3 DNA is TGTGCCAGCAGTGGCCAGGGCCCTCACCATGGCTACACCTTC. The encoded protein is CASSGQGPHHGYTF.